This entry lists 29 T cell receptor beta chains sequenced from one sample in a study of blood T cell repertoires in COVID-19. Profiled with immunoSEQ multiplex PCR; TCRdb holds only in-frame clones, not every one. This sample yields 150,000 to 200,000 clones, of which about four fifths are seen a single time; 10% to 15% belongs to the top ten. The sequenced material came from peripheral blood. These receptors all stem from an older man who had recovered from COVID-19.

The chain is built from TRBV7-8 and TRBJ1-5; 12 nucleotides align to TRBD1. The germline V gene encodes CDR1 SGHVS and CDR2 FQNEAQ. V shed 1 base, J shed 6 bases, and the junction held 4 bases outside the gene matches. This CDR3 is built from 16 residues. As DNA, the CDR3 is TGTGCCAGCAGCTTAGTCGGGACAGGGGGCTTTCAGCCCCAGCATTTT. This gives the protein CASSLVGTGGFQPQHF.

The chain employs TRBV5-4 and TRBJ2-2, with D possibly matching TRBD1 (6 bases). V lost 4 bases, J lost 0 bases, and 7 bases lay in between. The CDR3 spans 14 residues. Per germline, CDR1 SGHNT and CDR2 YYREEE (reference sequence). The CDR3: CASSRTANTGELFF. CDR3 DNA sequence: TGTGCCAGCAGCCGGACAGCGAACACCGGGGAGCTGTTTTTT.

The chain joins TRBV29-1 to TRBJ1-2, with D hard to call. The CDR3 spans 12 residues. Trimming cost V 2 bases and J 0 bases, with 4 bases left between them. Per the germline V gene, CDR1 is SQVTM and CDR2 is ANQGSEA. CDR3 amino acids: CSVESTNYGYTF. The CDR3 nucleotides read TGCAGCGTTGAATCTACTAACTATGGCTACACCTTC.

The V call is TRBV27, the J call TRBJ1-5; 8 positions agree with TRBD1. CDR1 is MNHEY, CDR2 SMNVEV, per germline (reference sequence). With V trimmed by 6 bases and J by 1 base, 5 bases remained unmatched. The CDR3 is 15 amino acids. CDR3 bases: TGTGCCAGCAGACCGGGACAGGACAGCAATCAGCCCCAGCATTTT. This gives the protein CASRPGQDSNQPQHF.

The chain joins TRBV2 to TRBJ2-1; 7 bases agree with TRBD2. The CDR3 length is 14 residues. The germline V gene encodes CDR1 SNHLY and CDR2 FYNNEI. V lost 6 bases and J lost 8; bases outside the gene matches: 10. CDR3 sequence: CASSLSGRGDEQFF. Here the CDR3 DNA reads TGTGCCAGCAGCCTGAGTGGGAGGGGCGATGAGCAGTTCTTC.

Only one count was recorded for this clone. The V call is TRBV2, the J call TRBJ2-7; D is possibly TRBD2 (6 bases). Between the trimmed V and J ends, which lost 3 bases and 4 bases, there was a span of 10 bases. The CDR3 is 13 amino acids. The germline CDR1 and CDR2 sequences are SNHLY and FYNNEI. CDR3 loop: CASSDRAGYEQYF. CDR3 nucleotide sequence: TGTGCCAGCAGTGATCGAGCGGGTTACGAGCAGTACTTC.

This clone was picked up one time. This rearrangement joins TRBV5-5 to TRBJ1-4, with a weak D call TRBD1 (5 bases). This CDR3 has 12 amino acids. Trimming removed 6 bases at V and 8 bases at J, with 11 bases between. Germline assignment: CDR1 SGHKS and CDR2 YYEKEE (reference sequence). In DNA, the CDR3 is TGTGCCAGCACCTCGTCAGGGGAAAAACTGTTTTTT. As protein: CASTSSGEKLFF.

This chain uses TRBV9 with TRBJ1-4; perhaps TRBD1 as D (5 bases). Trimming cost V 0 bases and J 7 bases, with 13 bases left between them. The CDR3 consists of 15 residues. The germline V gene has CDR1 SGDLS and CDR2 YYNGEE. This chain's CDR3 is CASSVGAREGEKLFF. In nucleotides, the CDR3 is TGTGCCAGCAGCGTAGGAGCCAGGGAGGGTGAAAAACTGTTTTTT.

The chain joins TRBV5-1 to TRBJ2-3; D may be TRBD1 (6 bases). V was trimmed by 1 base and J by 4 bases, leaving 7 bases between them. Germline CDR1 and CDR2: SGHRS and YFSETQ. This CDR3 spans 13 amino acids. CDR3 sequence: CASSLQGSDTQYF. CDR3 nucleotides: TGCGCCAGCAGCTTGCAGGGGTCAGATACGCAGTATTTT.

The chain joins TRBV15 to TRBJ2-7, with 10 nucleotides matching TRBD2. Germline V gene sequence: CDR1 LNHNV, CDR2 YYDKDF (reference sequence). The V and J ends lost 0 bases and 7 bases, in that order; junction bases with no gene match: 6. The length of the CDR3 is 15 residues. CDR3: CATSREKREGREQYF. In DNA, the CDR3 is TGTGCCACCAGCAGAGAAAAGCGGGAGGGCCGAGAGCAGTACTTC.

The rearrangement uses TRBV5-4 and TRBJ2-2; D perhaps matches TRBD1 (5 bases). V lost 0 bases and J lost 2, with 8 bases in between. CDR3 size: 15 residues. In germline, CDR1 is SGHNT, CDR2 YYREEE (reference sequence). In DNA form, the CDR3 reads TGTGCCAGCAGCTTGGGGCAGGGCAACACCGGGGAGCTGTTTTTT. Protein product: CASSLGQGNTGELFF.

This clone was counted a single time. The gene calls are TRBV11-1 and TRBJ2-1; 9 positions agree with TRBD2. Trimming took 1 base from V and 9 from J; bases not matched to a gene: 10. The CDR3 loop spans 16 amino acids. Germline V gives CDR1 SGHAT, CDR2 FQDESV (reference sequence). The CDR3 loop reads CASSLGNSGSVGEQFF. The CDR3 region has the DNA TGTGCCAGCAGCTTAGGAAATAGCGGGAGCGTGGGTGAGCAGTTCTTC.

The rearrangement links TRBV10-1 to TRBJ2-2; D may be TRBD2 (6 bases). Trimming removed 3 bases at V and 5 bases at J, with 10 bases between. CDR1 and CDR2 from the germline V gene are WNHNN and SYGVQD (reference sequence). This CDR3 contains 14 residues. Here the CDR3 reads CASSDGRSTGELFF. Here the CDR3 DNA reads TGCGCCAGCAGTGATGGGAGGTCGACCGGGGAGCTGTTTTTT.

This clone was observed once. The CDR3 bases are TGTGCCATCAGTGAGTCGACGGGGGACAATGAGCAGTTCTTC. This gives the protein CAISESTGDNEQFF. J is TRBJ2-1 and V is TRBV10-3, with a tentative D call TRBD2 (6 bases). In germline, CDR1 is ENHRY, CDR2 SYGVKD. The CDR3 totals 14 residues. The germline V and J ends were trimmed by 0 bases and 5 bases, with 8 bases remaining between them.

The chain links TRBV7-2 to TRBJ1-5; 7 bases align to TRBD1. V shed 0 bases, J shed 3 bases, and the junction held 11 bases outside the gene matches. The CDR3 consists of 18 residues. CDR1 and CDR2 (germline): SGHTA, FQGNSA. The CDR3 nucleotides are TGTGCCAGCAGCTTAGCTCCCCTGAGACAGGGCCTCAATCAGCCCCAGCATTTT. It specifies CASSLAPLRQGLNQPQHF.

This clone was seen more than once but under ten times. The DNA for the CDR3 is TGTGCCATCAGTGCAGCTCCGGGGTCCTCTGGAAACACCATATATTTT. Its translation is CAISAAPGSSGNTIYF. The chain carries TRBV10-3 and TRBJ1-3; no definite D call. The germline V and J ends were trimmed by 4 bases and 0 bases, with 13 bases remaining between them. Per the germline V gene, CDR1 is ENHRY and CDR2 is SYGVKD. This CDR3 spans 16 amino acids.

The chain joins TRBV10-1 to TRBJ2-5, with D hard to call. The V end was cut by 3 bases, the J end by 0 bases, with 8 bases between. Germline assignment: CDR1 WNHNN and CDR2 SYGVQD (reference sequence). The CDR3 is made up of 14 amino acids. This CDR3 is CASSDGPNQETQYF. As DNA, the CDR3 is TGCGCCAGCAGTGACGGTCCAAACCAAGAGACCCAGTACTTC.

This clone was seen once. The chain combines TRBV10-3 with TRBJ1-5; 8 nucleotides line up with TRBD1. CDR1 and CDR2 from the germline V gene are ENHRY and SYGVKD. V lost 8 bases to trimming and J lost 4 bases; unmatched junction nucleotides: 4. The length of the CDR3 is 13 residues. As DNA, the CDR3 is TGTGCCATCTCAGGGGGCGGTAATCAGCCCCAGCATTTT. Translation: CAISGGGNQPQHF.

The chain links TRBV20-1 to TRBJ2-3; 9 bases match TRBD1. V lost 3 bases and J lost 3; bases outside the gene matches: 7. Germline lookup yields CDR1 DFQATT and CDR2 SNEGSKA (reference sequence). The CDR3 has 15 residues. CDR3 DNA sequence: TGCAGTGCTAGTCACCGGACAGGGGCGACAGATACGCAGTATTTT. It translates to CSASHRTGATDTQYF.

The V call is TRBV19, the J call TRBJ2-1; 10 bases fit TRBD2. The trim removed 9 bases at V and 8 bases at J, leaving 13 bases unmatched. The CDR3 loop spans 15 amino acids. Germline V gene lookup returns CDR1 LNHDA and CDR2 SQIVND (reference sequence). CDR3 sequence reads: CASRAGTSAPHEQFF. In DNA form, the CDR3 reads TGTGCCAGCCGCGCCGGGACTAGCGCGCCCCATGAGCAGTTCTTC.

V is TRBV5-1 and J is TRBJ1-1; TRBD1 aligns across 7 bases. Germline CDR1 and CDR2: SGHRS and YFSETQ. With 1 base clipped from V and 3 bases from J, the junction kept 9 bases outside the gene matches. The CDR3 has 16 residues. This chain's CDR3 is CASSLSHRGWDTEAFF. The CDR3 bases are TGCGCCAGCAGCTTGTCCCACAGGGGCTGGGACACTGAAGCTTTCTTT. The full variable domain, its missing parts supplied by reference TRBV5-1 and TRBJ1-1, is KAGVTQTPRYLIKTRGQQVTLSCSPISGHRSVSWYQQTPGQGLQFLFEYFSETQRNKGNFPGRFSGRQFSNSRSEMNVSTLELGDSALYLCASSLSHRGWDTEAFFGQGTRLTVV.

This rearrangement joins TRBV6-6 to TRBJ1-1; the D is unclear. Per germline, CDR1 MNHNY and CDR2 SVGAGI (reference sequence). The CDR3 runs 14 residues. V was trimmed by 0 bases and J by 6 bases, leaving 11 bases between them. In DNA form, the CDR3 reads TGTGCCAGCAGTTACTCCGAGGCATTAGCTGAAGCTTTCTTT. Translating it yields CASSYSEALAEAFF.

J is TRBJ2-3 and V is TRBV6-4, with 8 bases identical to TRBD2. Germline CDR1 reads MRHNA; CDR2 reads SNTAGT. The trim removed 5 bases at V and 0 bases at J, leaving 7 bases unmatched. CDR3 length: 16 amino acids. The CDR3 reads CASSPMTSESTDTQYF. The CDR3 bases are TGTGCCAGCAGTCCCATGACTAGCGAGAGCACAGATACGCAGTATTTT.

The chain combines TRBV3-1 (or the pseudogene TRBV3-2) with TRBJ1-2; no clear D. V was cut by 1 base and J by 2 bases, with 5 bases left in between. The germline V gene encodes CDR1 LGHDT and CDR2 YNNKEL (reference sequence). The CDR3 extends over 13 amino acids. CDR3 sequence (DNA): TGTGCCAGCAGCCAAGCCGTAAACTATGGCTACACCTTC. It encodes CASSQAVNYGYTF.

V and J are TRBV4-1 and TRBJ2-7, with TRBD2 matching 7 bases. Germline CDR1 reads MGHRA; CDR2 reads YSYEKL. J was trimmed by 0 bases and V by 0 bases; bases with no gene match: 5. The CDR3 runs 16 residues. The CDR3, as DNA: TGCGCCAGCAGCCAAGAATCCGTAGCGGGCTCCTACGAGCAGTACTTC. Translating it yields CASSQESVAGSYEQYF.

The J gene is TRBJ1-3, the V gene TRBV4-1, with a tentative D call TRBD1 (5 bases). Germline V gene sequence: CDR1 MGHRA, CDR2 YSYEKL. Trimming shortened V by 0 bases and J by 2 bases, and 8 bases separated the two germline ends. The CDR3 covers 15 residues. The CDR3 loop reads CASSQDKGAGNTIYF. In DNA form, the CDR3 reads TGCGCCAGCAGCCAAGACAAAGGGGCTGGAAACACCATATATTTT.

V gene TRBV27 combines with J gene TRBJ1-5; TRBD1 agrees at 7 bases. The CDR3 spans 14 residues. Germline loops: CDR1 MNHEY, CDR2 SMNVEV (reference sequence). The ends lost 6 bases at V and 10 bases at J; junction bases unmatched: 12. CDR3 coding DNA: TGTGCCAGCAGGGATACAGGGGTGGAAAGACCCCAGCATTTT. Amino acid sequence: CASRDTGVERPQHF.

The chain uses TRBV5-6 and TRBJ1-5; D remains unclear. The CDR3 sequence is 14 residues long. The germline CDR1 and CDR2 sequences are SGHDT and YYEEEE. The V end lost 0 bases, the J end lost 4 bases, and 8 bases lay between the germline ends. CDR3 bases: TGTGCCAGCAGCTTGGGTGAGGGAAATCAGCCCCAGCATTTT. It encodes CASSLGEGNQPQHF.

The chain employs TRBV7-2 and TRBJ1-6, with D possibly matching TRBD1 (5 bases). The CDR3 is 17 residues long. Germline V lookup: CDR1 SGHTA, CDR2 FQGNSA. With 5 bases removed from V and 0 bases from J, the gap between germline ends came to 14 bases. DNA of the CDR3: TGTGCCAGCAGCCTCGACAGCTCCAGCTCCTATAATTCACCCCTCCACTTT. It specifies CASSLDSSSSYNSPLHF.